The 4 T cell receptor beta chains below come from one sample, sequenced in a study of human versus mouse CDR3 diversity and MHC coevolution. The table came from immunoSEQ multiplex PCR; TCRdb's copy has only in-frame clones and leaves some out. The repertoire holds about 77,000 clones, less than 95% seen once, with roughly 0.16% in the top ten. The sample consisted of naive CD4+ T cells from blood. Indicated subset: CD45RO-negative CD62L-positive naive CD4 T cells. The receptors were sampled from a person between 25 and 75 years old in good health.

V and J are TRBV5-1 and TRBJ2-3, with a weak D call TRBD2 (6 bases). The CDR3 is 14 amino acids. Germline V gene data show CDR1 as SGHRS and CDR2 as YFSETQ. Trimming pared 0 bases from V and 2 bases from J, leaving 7 bases between. CDR3 amino acids: CASSLGGDTDTQYF. Written as DNA, the CDR3 is TGCGCCAGCAGCTTGGGGGGGGACACAGATACGCAGTATTTT.

The J gene is TRBJ2-2, the V gene TRBV21-1; no DNA check was done on the table's D call, TRBD1. TRBV21-1 is deemed a pseudogene. This CDR3 has 15 amino acids. The CDR3 here is CASPRDRENTGELFF. The CDR3 DNA reads as TGTGCCAGCCCGAGGGACAGGGAGAACACCGGGGAGCTGTTTTTT.

The chain uses TRBV12-5 and TRBJ1-6; D not certain. CDR3 length: 13 amino acids. The ends were cut back, 2 bases at V and 11 bases at J, with 10 bases in the middle. The germline V gene has CDR1 LGHNT and CDR2 FRNRAP. DNA for the CDR3: TGTGCTAGTGGTTTGCAAAGTTGGCCACCCCTCCACTTT. It specifies CASGLQSWPPLHF.

This clone was detected once. The CDR3 reads CASSTGQGTSGANVLTF. As DNA, the CDR3 is TGTGCCAGTAGTACTGGACAGGGAACATCTGGGGCCAACGTCCTGACTTTC. The V gene is TRBV19, the J gene TRBJ2-6, with 8 bases fitting TRBD1. Per the germline V gene, CDR1 is LNHDA and CDR2 is SQIVND (reference sequence). The CDR3 contains 17 residues. V gave up 4 bases and J gave up 1 base; unmatched junction bases: 6.